These 16 T cell receptor beta chains originate from one sample sequenced in a study of blood T cell repertoires in COVID-19. TCRdb keeps only in-frame clones here, not all; method: immunoSEQ multiplex PCR. The profile shows roughly 150,000 clones, approximately 80% of them singletons. The sample comprised peripheral blood. The source is a human donor in a cohort sampled during active COVID-19.

The chain carries TRBV11-3 and TRBJ2-5, with 10 bases fitting TRBD1. Germline-derived CDR1 and CDR2 are SGHNT and YENEEA. This CDR3 has 16 residues. V lost 5 bases and J lost 6; bases outside the gene matches: 12. CDR3 loop: CASSRTEDRGRKTQYF. In DNA form, the CDR3 reads TGTGCCAGCAGCCGCACTGAGGACAGGGGGAGGAAGACCCAGTACTTC.

CDR3 region: CASSMVLAGGELFF. The CDR3 DNA reads as TGTGCCAGTAGTATGGTTCTAGCCGGCGGGGAGCTGTTTTTT. This sequence joins TRBV19 and TRBJ2-2; D is perhaps TRBD2 (5 bases). V was shortened by 3 bases and J by 7 bases, with 12 bases between the two germline ends. This CDR3 region has 14 residues. Germline CDR1 is LNHDA and CDR2 is SQIVND (reference sequence).

V is TRBV5-4 and J is TRBJ2-7; TRBD2 matches at 14 bases. V was pared by 3 bases and J by 6 bases, with 5 bases of the junction left unmatched. Germline-derived CDR1 and CDR2 are SGHNT and YYREEE (reference sequence). This CDR3 is 15 amino acids long. CDR3 DNA: TGTGCCAGCAGCTCCCGGACTAGCGGGGGGCGCGAGCAGTACTTC. This encodes CASSSRTSGGREQYF.

This chain joins TRBV15 and TRBJ1-4, with a weak D call TRBD1 (5 bases). Germline V gives CDR1 LNHNV, CDR2 YYDKDF (reference sequence). The V and J ends lost 2 bases and 8 bases respectively, with 15 bases between them. CDR3 size: 15 residues. The CDR3 loop reads CATSRSGPSGEKLFF. DNA for the CDR3: TGTGCCACCAGCAGATCCGGGCCCTCAGGGGAAAAACTGTTTTTT. The full variable domain, completed using reference TRBV15 and TRBJ1-4, is DAMVIQNPRYQVTQFGKPVTLSCSQTLNHNVMYWYQQKSSQAPKLLFHYYDKDFNNEADTPDNFQSRRPNTSFCFLDIRSPGLGDTAMYLCATSRSGPSGEKLFFGSGTQLSVL.

The chain carries TRBV11-3 and TRBJ2-3, with 8 bases lining up with TRBD2. The ends lost 3 bases at V and 5 bases at J; junction bases unmatched: 7. The CDR3 has 15 residues. Germline V gene sequence: CDR1 SGHNT, CDR2 YENEEA. CDR3 bases: TGTGCCAGCAGCTTCGGGGCGGGGGGTGAAGATACGCAGTATTTT. Its translation is CASSFGAGGEDTQYF.

This clone was recorded only once. This sequence joins TRBV7-9 and TRBJ1-2; D unclear. The CDR3 consists of 11 residues. Deletions cut 8 bases from V and 2 bases from J, with 6 bases between. Germline V CDR1 and CDR2: SEHNR, FQNEAQ (reference sequence). The CDR3 is CASERNYGYTF. The CDR3 coding sequence is TGTGCCAGCGAGAGGAACTATGGCTACACCTTC.

V usage is TRBV6-5 and J usage is TRBJ1-5, with D unresolved. The germline CDR1 and CDR2 sequences are MNHEY and SVGAGI. Between the trimmed V and J ends, which lost 6 bases and 0 bases, there was a span of 12 bases. CDR3 length equals 15 residues. In DNA form, the CDR3 reads TGTGCCAGCAGGGGGAGGGAGAATAGCAATCAGCCCCAGCATTTT. It yields the protein CASRGRENSNQPQHF.

The chain combines TRBV6-2 or TRBV6-3 with TRBJ2-1; no definite D call. The V end lost 4 bases, the J end lost 4 bases, and 20 bases lay between the germline ends. Germline assignment: CDR1 MNHEY and CDR2 SVGEGT. This CDR3 region has 17 residues. CDR3 in DNA: TGTGCCAGCAGTTCCCGTCACTTTTTCCCCTTTTACAATGAGCAGTTCTTC. Translated: CASSSRHFFPFYNEQFF.

The J gene is TRBJ2-2, the V gene TRBV11-1; TRBD1 matches 8 bases. Looked up from germline, CDR1 is SGHAT and CDR2 is FQDESV (reference sequence). The CDR3 spans 19 residues. Trimming took 0 bases from V and 6 from J; bases not matched to a gene: 15. DNA of the CDR3: TGTGCCAGCAGCTTAGCCGACAGAGACAGGGGAAGGAGTTCCGGGGAGCTGTTTTTT. It is translated as CASSLADRDRGRSSGELFF.

The chain has TRBV19 and TRBJ1-1; D might be TRBD1 (5 bases). This CDR3 is built from 15 residues. In germline, CDR1 is LNHDA, CDR2 SQIVND (reference sequence). V shed 5 bases and J shed 0 bases, with 13 bases lying between them. CDR3 in DNA: TGTGCCAGTAGTGGGCAGGGTGGGGTGAACACTGAAGCTTTCTTT. Protein product: CASSGQGGVNTEAFF.

V usage is TRBV19 and J usage is TRBJ2-3, with 11 bases identical to TRBD1. The CDR3 spans 16 residues. The J segment lost 4 bases and the V segment lost 3 bases, leaving 6 bases of the junction unmatched. The germline V gene encodes CDR1 LNHDA and CDR2 SQIVND (reference sequence). The CDR3, as DNA: TGTGCCAGTAGTATCGGGACAGGGGGAAACGCAGATACGCAGTATTTT. As protein: CASSIGTGGNADTQYF.

This clone was seen a handful of times. This sequence joins TRBV2 and TRBJ1-1; D is possibly TRBD1 (5 bases). Germline V gene data show CDR1 as SNHLY and CDR2 as FYNNEI. V lost 4 bases and J 4 bases, leaving 13 bases between the germline ends. This CDR3 region has 14 residues. The CDR3, as DNA: TGTGCCAGCAGTGTCCAGGGCAAAGGCACTGAAGCTTTCTTT. Translated, it gives CASSVQGKGTEAFF.

The gene calls are TRBV5-6 and TRBJ2-3, with D tentatively TRBD2 (5 bases). The CDR3 contains 13 residues. Germline loops: CDR1 SGHDT, CDR2 YYEEEE. V was cut by 4 bases and J by 8 bases, with 14 bases left in between. CDR3 sequence reads: CASSPEAVGTQYF. The CDR3 DNA reads TGTGCCAGCAGCCCGGAAGCGGTGGGTACGCAGTATTTT.

The chain links TRBV5-1 to TRBJ2-4; D gene unclear. This CDR3 contains 14 residues. V was shortened by 2 bases and J by 7 bases, with 13 bases between the two germline ends. Germline CDR1 and CDR2: SGHRS and YFSETQ. The CDR3 spells CASSLVGPGNIQYF. The CDR3 DNA is TGCGCCAGCAGCTTAGTGGGCCCTGGGAACATTCAGTACTTC.

This clone showed up just once. The chain has TRBV12-3 or TRBV12-4 and TRBJ1-2; 8 nucleotides line up with TRBD1. The V segment lost 6 bases and the J segment 8 bases; nucleotides outside the gene matches: 8. CDR3 length: 13 residues. DNA of the CDR3: TGTGCCAGCAGCCGTACAGGGGGTAGGGGCTACACCTTC. Protein sequence: CASSRTGGRGYTF.

This clone was counted only a few times. The chain carries TRBV11-3 and TRBJ2-7, with TRBD1 matching over 7 bases. This CDR3 spans 15 amino acids. The germline CDR1 and CDR2 sequences are SGHNT and YENEEA. With 4 bases clipped from V and 6 bases from J, the junction kept 12 bases outside the gene matches. The CDR3: CASSSRRSGDSEQYF. The CDR3 DNA sequence: TGTGCCAGCAGCTCCAGGAGGTCAGGGGACAGCGAGCAGTACTTC.